The clone carrying this T cell receptor beta chain was seen only once. Profiled with immunoSEQ multiplex PCR; TCRdb holds only in-frame clones, not every one. Here the sample spans tens of thousands of clones, approximately 85% being singletons. Per germline, CDR1 SNHLY and CDR2 FYNNEI. This CDR3 is built from 13 residues. V was shortened by 6 bases and J by 5 bases, with 13 bases between the two germline ends. This sample was included in a study of CD4 T cells in relation to SARS-CoV-2 and coronaviruses. Study in general: Convalescent donors were aged roughly 21 to 80, with median approximately 36 years.

Sequencing was carried out using memory CD4+ T cells from PBMCs. This TCR derives from an adult with COVID-19. The J gene is TRBJ1-1, the V gene TRBV2; TRBD1 is a possible D gene (5 bases). The CDR3 DNA is TGTGCCAGCAGGAGGGAAAGGGGAACTGAAGCTTTCTTT. Encoded protein: CASRRERGTEAFF. Together with reference TRBV2 and TRBJ1-1, the CDR3 gives the full variable domain: EPEVTQTPSHQVTQMGQEVILRCVPISNHLYFYWYRQILGQKVEFLVSFYNNEISEKSEIFDDQFSVERPDGSNFTLKIRSTKLEDSAMYFCASRRERGTEAFFGQGTRLTVV.